Below, 10 T cell receptor beta chains from the same sample are listed, as sequenced in a study of blood T cell repertoires in COVID-19. Using immunoSEQ multiplex PCR, the repertoire was profiled, and TCRdb retains in-frame clones only, with some absent. Seen here are about 140,000 clones, 85% observed once, and the top ten hold less than 3%. The sequenced sample was peripheral blood. The source of these receptors is a man aged 50 to 60 with acute or convalescent COVID-19.

The V and J genes are TRBV19 and TRBJ1-4; a weak D match, TRBD1 (5 bases). The CDR3 covers 15 residues. The germline V gene has CDR1 LNHDA and CDR2 SQIVND (reference sequence). V was shortened by 9 bases and J by 4 bases, with 18 bases between the two germline ends. The CDR3 is CASSPMGQFNEKLFF. The CDR3 bases are TGTGCCAGCTCACCCATGGGGCAATTTAATGAAAAACTGTTTTTT.

The rearrangement links TRBV6-5 to TRBJ1-2; 7 positions match TRBD1. The germline V gene has CDR1 MNHEY and CDR2 SVGAGI. The J segment lost 6 bases and the V segment lost 5 bases, leaving 3 bases of the junction unmatched. This CDR3 contains 12 residues. The CDR3 region is CASSRGQNGYTF. The DNA of the CDR3 is TGTGCCAGCAGTAGGGGACAGAATGGCTACACCTTC.

Details on this clone: Relative to the germline gene, one junction end is altered; a read error may explain this. V is TRBV12-3 or TRBV12-4 and J is TRBJ1-1, with 9 bases that match TRBD1. The CDR3 consists of 13 residues. Here the CDR3 DNA reads TGTGCCAGCAGAAGCCTACCGGGACAGGGCTTTTATTTT. The encoded protein is CASRSLPGQGFYF.

This clone was seen just once. The V gene is TRBV19, the J gene TRBJ1-3; TRBD1 agrees at 9 bases. J was trimmed by 0 bases and V by 9 bases; bases with no gene match: 9. CDR3 size: 16 residues. Germline CDR1 reads LNHDA; CDR2 reads SQIVND (reference sequence). The CDR3 nucleotides are TGTGCCAGCACCCGGGGACAGGGAATCTCTGGAAACACCATATATTTT. Translated: CASTRGQGISGNTIYF.

This clone was seen just once. The chain uses TRBV19 and TRBJ1-5; perhaps TRBD1 as D (6 bases). V was shortened by 1 base and J by 3 bases, with 13 bases between the two germline ends. The CDR3 has 16 amino acids. CDR1 and CDR2 (germline): LNHDA, SQIVND (reference sequence). The CDR3 nucleotides read TGTGCCAGTAGTATAGTGGGCAGGGGTTACAATCAGCCCCAGCATTTT. It specifies CASSIVGRGYNQPQHF.

This chain uses TRBV10-3 with TRBJ1-5, with unresolved D. With 2 bases removed from V and 5 bases from J, the gap between germline ends came to 10 bases. CDR1 ENHRY and CDR2 SYGVKD come from the germline V gene. CDR3 length equals 14 residues. Written as DNA, the CDR3 is TGTGCCATCAGTGAGGGACTATCCTATCAGCCCCAGCATTTT. It is translated as CAISEGLSYQPQHF.

The rearrangement joins TRBV5-1 to TRBJ2-5; 9 nucleotides agree with TRBD1. CDR1 is SGHRS and CDR2 is YFSETQ in the germline V gene. V lost 4 bases to trimming and J lost 2 bases; unmatched junction nucleotides: 3. The CDR3 sequence is 14 residues long. DNA for the CDR3: TGCGCCAGCAGCAGGGGACAGGGTCAAGAGACCCAGTACTTC. It translates to CASSRGQGQETQYF.

The chain employs TRBV7-9 and TRBJ2-7, with 11 bases matching TRBD2. The V and J ends lost 5 bases and 4 bases, in that order; junction bases with no gene match: 4. CDR1 is SEHNR and CDR2 is FQNEAQ in the germline V gene (reference sequence). The CDR3 length is 14 residues. The CDR3 loop is CASSPLAGVYEQYF. In nucleotides, the CDR3 is TGTGCCAGCAGCCCACTAGCGGGAGTTTACGAGCAGTACTTC.

This clone was found a few times. The chain uses TRBV6-5 and TRBJ1-4; D is unresolved. The V gene's germline CDR1 is MNHEY and CDR2 SVGAGI. There are 13 residues in the CDR3. V lost 5 bases and J lost 6, with 10 bases in between. The DNA for the CDR3 is TGTGCCAGCAGTAAACTAATCGATGAAAAACTGTTTTTT. This encodes CASSKLIDEKLFF.

The chain joins TRBV19 to TRBJ1-4; TRBD1 agrees at 10 bases. J lost 10 bases, V lost 5 bases, and 4 bases had no gene match. CDR3 size: 13 residues. The germline CDR1 and CDR2 sequences are LNHDA and SQIVND (reference sequence). CDR3 DNA: TGTGCCAGTAGTGGGGGACAGGGGAGAAAACTGTTTTTT. This translates into CASSGGQGRKLFF.